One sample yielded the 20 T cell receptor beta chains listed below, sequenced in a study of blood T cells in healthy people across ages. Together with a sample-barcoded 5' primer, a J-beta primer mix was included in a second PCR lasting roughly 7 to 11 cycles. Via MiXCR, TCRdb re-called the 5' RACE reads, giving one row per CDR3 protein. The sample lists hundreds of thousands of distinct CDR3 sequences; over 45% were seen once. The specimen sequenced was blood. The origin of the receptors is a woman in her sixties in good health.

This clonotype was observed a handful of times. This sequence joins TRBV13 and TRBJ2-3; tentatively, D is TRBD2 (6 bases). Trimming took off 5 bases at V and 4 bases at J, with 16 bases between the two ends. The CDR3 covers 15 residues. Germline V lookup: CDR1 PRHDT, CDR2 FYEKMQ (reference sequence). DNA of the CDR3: TGTGCCAGCAGCCCCACAGGAGGGCCGGCAGATACGCAGTATTTT. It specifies CASSPTGGPADTQYF.

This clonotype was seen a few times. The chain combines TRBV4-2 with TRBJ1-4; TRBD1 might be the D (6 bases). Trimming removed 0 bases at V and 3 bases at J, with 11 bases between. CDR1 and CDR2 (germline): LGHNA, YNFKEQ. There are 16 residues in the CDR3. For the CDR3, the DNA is TGTGCCAGCAGCCAAGACTGGACAGTAGCTAATGAAAAACTGTTTTTT. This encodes CASSQDWTVANEKLFF.

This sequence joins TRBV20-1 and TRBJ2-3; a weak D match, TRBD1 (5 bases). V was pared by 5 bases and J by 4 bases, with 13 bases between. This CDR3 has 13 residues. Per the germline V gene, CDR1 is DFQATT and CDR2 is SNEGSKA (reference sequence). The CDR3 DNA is TGCAGTGCTCCCGGACAAGCAGCAGATACGCAGTATTTT. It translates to CSAPGQAADTQYF.

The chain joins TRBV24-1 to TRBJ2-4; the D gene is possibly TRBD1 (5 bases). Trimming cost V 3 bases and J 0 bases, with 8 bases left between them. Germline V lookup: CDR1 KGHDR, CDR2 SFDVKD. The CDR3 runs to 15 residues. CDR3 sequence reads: CATSDGQQAKNIQYF. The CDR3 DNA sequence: TGTGCCACCAGTGATGGACAACAAGCCAAAAACATTCAGTACTTC.

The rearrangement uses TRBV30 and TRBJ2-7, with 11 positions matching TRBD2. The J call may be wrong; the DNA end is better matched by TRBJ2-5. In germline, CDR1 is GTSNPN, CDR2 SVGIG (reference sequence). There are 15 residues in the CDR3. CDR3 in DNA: TGTGCCTGGAGTGTAACTAGCGGGAGAACGGAGACCCAGTACTTC. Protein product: CAWSVTSGRTETQYF.

The CDR3 DNA follows: TGTGCCAGCAGCTTGGCGACCAGCTCCTACAATGAGCAGTTCTTC. The encoded protein is CASSLATSSYNEQFF. The chain links TRBV7-2 to TRBJ2-1, with D unresolved. The ends were cut back, 3 bases at V and 0 bases at J, with 9 bases in the middle. Germline values: CDR1 SGHTA, CDR2 FQGNSA. This CDR3 is built from 15 residues.

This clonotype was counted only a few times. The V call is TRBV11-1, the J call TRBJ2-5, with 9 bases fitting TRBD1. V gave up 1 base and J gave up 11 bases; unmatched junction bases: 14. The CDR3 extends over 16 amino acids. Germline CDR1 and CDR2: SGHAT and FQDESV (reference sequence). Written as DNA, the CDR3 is TGTGCCAGCAGCTTAGTCCCCGGGACAGGGTGGAATGAGCAGTACTTC. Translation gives CASSLVPGTGWNEQYF.

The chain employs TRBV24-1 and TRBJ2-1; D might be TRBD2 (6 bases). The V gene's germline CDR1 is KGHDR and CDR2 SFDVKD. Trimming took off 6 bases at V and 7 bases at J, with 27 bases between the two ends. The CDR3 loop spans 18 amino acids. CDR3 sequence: CATSPGHVAEKKENEQFF. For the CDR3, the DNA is TGTGCCACCAGTCCCGGGCATGTAGCGGAGAAAAAGGAGAATGAGCAGTTCTTC.

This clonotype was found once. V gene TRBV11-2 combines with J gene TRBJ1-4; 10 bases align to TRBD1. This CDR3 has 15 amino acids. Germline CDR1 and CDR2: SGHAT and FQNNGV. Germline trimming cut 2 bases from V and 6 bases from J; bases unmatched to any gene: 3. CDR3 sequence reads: CASSLLGQGYEKLFF. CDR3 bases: TGTGCCAGCAGCTTACTGGGACAGGGGTATGAAAAACTGTTTTTT.

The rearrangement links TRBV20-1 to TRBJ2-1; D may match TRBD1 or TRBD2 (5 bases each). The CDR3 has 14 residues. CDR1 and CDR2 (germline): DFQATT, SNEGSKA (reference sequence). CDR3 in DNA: TGCAGCTCTAAAGGGGTGGGTCTAGCCGATGAGCAGTTCTTC. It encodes CSSKGVGLADEQFF.

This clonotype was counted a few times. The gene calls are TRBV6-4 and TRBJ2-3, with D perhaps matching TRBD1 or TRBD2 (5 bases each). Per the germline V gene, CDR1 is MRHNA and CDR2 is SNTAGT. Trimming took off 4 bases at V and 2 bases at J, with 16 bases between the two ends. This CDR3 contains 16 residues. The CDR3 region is CASSGGAGINTDTQYF. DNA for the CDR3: TGTGCCAGCAGTGGAGGGGCCGGGATCAACACAGATACGCAGTATTTT.

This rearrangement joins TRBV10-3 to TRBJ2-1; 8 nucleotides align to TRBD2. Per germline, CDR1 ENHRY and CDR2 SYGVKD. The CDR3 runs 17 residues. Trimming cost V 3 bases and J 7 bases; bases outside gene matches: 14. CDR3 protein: CAISDISTSGRRNEQFF. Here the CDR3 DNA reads TGTGCCATCAGTGATATCAGCACTAGCGGAAGAAGAAATGAGCAGTTCTTC.

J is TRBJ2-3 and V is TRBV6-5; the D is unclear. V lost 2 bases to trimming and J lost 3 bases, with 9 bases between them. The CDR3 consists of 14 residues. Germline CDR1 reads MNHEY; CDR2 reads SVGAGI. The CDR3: CASSYAATTDTQYF. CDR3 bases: TGTGCCAGCAGTTACGCGGCCACTACAGATACGCAGTATTTT.

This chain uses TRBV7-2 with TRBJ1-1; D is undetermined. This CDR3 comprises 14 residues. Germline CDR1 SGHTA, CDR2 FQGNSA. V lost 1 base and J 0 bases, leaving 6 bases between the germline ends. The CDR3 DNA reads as TGTGCCAGCAGCTTAGGGATTTTGAACACTGAAGCTTTCTTT. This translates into CASSLGILNTEAFF.

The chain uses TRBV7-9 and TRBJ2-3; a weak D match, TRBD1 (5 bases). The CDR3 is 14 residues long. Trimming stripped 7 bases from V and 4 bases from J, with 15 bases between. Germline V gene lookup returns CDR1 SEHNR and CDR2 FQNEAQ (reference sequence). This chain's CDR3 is CASNPPGRADTQYF. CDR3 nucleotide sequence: TGTGCCAGCAACCCCCCGGGCAGGGCAGATACGCAGTATTTT.

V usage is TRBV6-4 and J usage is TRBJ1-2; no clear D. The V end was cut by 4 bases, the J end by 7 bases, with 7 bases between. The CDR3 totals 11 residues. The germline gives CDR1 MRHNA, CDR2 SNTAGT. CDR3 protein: CASSGGGGYTF. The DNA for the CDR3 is TGTGCCAGCAGTGGGGGTGGTGGCTACACCTTC.

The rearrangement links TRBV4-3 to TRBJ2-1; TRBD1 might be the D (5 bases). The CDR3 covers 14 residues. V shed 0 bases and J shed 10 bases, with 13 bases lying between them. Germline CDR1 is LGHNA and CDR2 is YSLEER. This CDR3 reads CASSQDLIQDEQFF. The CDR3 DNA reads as TGCGCCAGCAGCCAAGATCTGATACAGGACGAGCAGTTCTTC.

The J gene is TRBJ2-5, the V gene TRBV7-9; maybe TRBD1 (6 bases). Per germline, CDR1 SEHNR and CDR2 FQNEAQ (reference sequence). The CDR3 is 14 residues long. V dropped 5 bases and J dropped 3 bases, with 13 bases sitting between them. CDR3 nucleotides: TGTGCCAGCAGCCCACAGGGCCGGGAAGAGACCCAGTACTTC. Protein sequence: CASSPQGREETQYF.

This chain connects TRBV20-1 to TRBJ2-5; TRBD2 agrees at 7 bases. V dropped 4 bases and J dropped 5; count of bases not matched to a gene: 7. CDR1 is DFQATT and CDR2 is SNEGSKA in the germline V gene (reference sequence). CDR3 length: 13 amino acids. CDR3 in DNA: TGCAGTGCTATCGGCGGGGGTGAGGAGACCCAGTACTTC. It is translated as CSAIGGGEETQYF.

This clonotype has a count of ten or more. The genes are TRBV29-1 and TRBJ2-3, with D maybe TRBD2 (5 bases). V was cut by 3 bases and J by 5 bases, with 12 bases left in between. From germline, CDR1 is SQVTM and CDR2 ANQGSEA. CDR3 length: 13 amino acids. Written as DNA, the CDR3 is TGCAGCGTTGACAAGGGAGCGATAGATACGCAGTATTTT. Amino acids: CSVDKGAIDTQYF.